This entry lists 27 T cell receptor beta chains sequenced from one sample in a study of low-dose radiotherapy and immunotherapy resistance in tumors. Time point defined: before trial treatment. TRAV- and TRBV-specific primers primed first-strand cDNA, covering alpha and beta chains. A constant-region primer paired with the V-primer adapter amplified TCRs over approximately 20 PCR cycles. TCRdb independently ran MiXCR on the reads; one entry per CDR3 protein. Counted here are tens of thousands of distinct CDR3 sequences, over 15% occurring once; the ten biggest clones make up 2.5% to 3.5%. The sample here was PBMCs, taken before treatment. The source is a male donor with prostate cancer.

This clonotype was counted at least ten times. CDR3 sequence reads: CASSFGSLMNTEAFF. The DNA of the CDR3 is TGCGCCAGCAGCTTCGGCTCGCTTATGAACACTGAAGCTTTCTTT. The chain uses TRBV5-1 and TRBJ1-1; D gene uncertain. The CDR3 has 15 residues. Trimming took off 2 bases at V and 0 bases at J, with 11 bases between the two ends. The V gene's germline CDR1 is SGHRS and CDR2 YFSETQ.

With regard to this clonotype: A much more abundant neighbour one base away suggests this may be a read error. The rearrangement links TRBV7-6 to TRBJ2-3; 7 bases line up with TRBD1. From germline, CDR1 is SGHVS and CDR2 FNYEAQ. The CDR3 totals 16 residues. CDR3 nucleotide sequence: TGTGCCAACAGCCCATCAATTACAGGGGGCACAGATACGCAGTATTTT. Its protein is CANSPSITGGTDTQYF.

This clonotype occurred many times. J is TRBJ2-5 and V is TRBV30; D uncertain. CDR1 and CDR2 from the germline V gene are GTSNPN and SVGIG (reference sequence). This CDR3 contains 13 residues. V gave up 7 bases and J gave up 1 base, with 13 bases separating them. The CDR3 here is CASRWTAQETQYF. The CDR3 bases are TGTGCCTCCCGGTGGACGGCCCAAGAGACCCAGTACTTC. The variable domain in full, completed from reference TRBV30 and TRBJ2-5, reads SQTIHQWPATLVQPVGSPLSLECTVEGTSNPNLYWYRQAAGRGLQLLFYSVGIGQISSEVPQNLSASRPQDRQFILSSKKLLLSDSGFYLCASRWTAQETQYFGPGTRLLVL.

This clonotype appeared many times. CDR3 amino acids: CASHDLGTDEKLFF. The CDR3 DNA follows: TGTGCCAGCCACGATCTCGGGACGGATGAAAAACTGTTTTTT. The chain recombines TRBV3-1 with TRBJ1-4; the D gene is possibly TRBD1 (5 bases). The CDR3 length is 14 residues. Trimming removed 8 bases from V and 6 bases from J, with 16 bases in between. The germline V gene encodes CDR1 LGHDT and CDR2 YNNKEL (reference sequence).

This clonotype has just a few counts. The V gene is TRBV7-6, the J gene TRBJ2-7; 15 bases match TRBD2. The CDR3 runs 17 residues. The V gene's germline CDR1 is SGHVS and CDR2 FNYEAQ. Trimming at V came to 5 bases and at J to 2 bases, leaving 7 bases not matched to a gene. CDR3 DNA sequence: TGTGCCAGCAGCCCTAAAGGGACTAGCGGGGGGACCTACGAGCAGTACTTC. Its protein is CASSPKGTSGGTYEQYF. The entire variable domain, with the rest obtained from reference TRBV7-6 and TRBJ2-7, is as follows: GAGVSQSPRYKVTKRGQDVALRCDPISGHVSLYWYRQALGQGPEFLTYFNYEAQQDKSGLPNDRFSAERPEGSISTLTIQRTEQRDSAMYRCASSPKGTSGGTYEQYFGPGTRLTVT.

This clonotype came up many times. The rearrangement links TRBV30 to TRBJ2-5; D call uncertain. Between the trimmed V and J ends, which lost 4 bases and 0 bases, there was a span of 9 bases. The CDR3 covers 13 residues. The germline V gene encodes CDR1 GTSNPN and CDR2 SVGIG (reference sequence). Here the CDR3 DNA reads TGTGCCTGGACAGGACCAGACCAAGAGACCCAGTACTTC. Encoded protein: CAWTGPDQETQYF.

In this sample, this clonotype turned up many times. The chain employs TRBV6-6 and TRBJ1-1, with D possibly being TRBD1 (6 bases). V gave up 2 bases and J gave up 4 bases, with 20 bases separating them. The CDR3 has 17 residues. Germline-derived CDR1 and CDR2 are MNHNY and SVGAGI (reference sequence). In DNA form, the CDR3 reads TGTGCCAGCAGTTACAGTGGGGGGCGCGAGGGAGGCACTGAAGCTTTCTTT. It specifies CASSYSGGREGGTEAFF.

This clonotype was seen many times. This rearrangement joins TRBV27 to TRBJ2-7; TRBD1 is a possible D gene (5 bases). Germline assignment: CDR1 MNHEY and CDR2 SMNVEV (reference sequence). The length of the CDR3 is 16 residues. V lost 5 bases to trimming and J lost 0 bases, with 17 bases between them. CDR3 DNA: TGTGCCAGCAGTCCAAAAACAGGTGCCAGCTCCTACGAGCAGTACTTC. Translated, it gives CASSPKTGASSYEQYF.

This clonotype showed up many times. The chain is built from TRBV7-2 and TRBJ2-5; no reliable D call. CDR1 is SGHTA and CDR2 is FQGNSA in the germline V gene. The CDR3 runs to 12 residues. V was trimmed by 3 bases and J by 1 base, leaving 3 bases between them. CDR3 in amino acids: CASSFGQETQYF. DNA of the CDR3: TGTGCCAGCAGCTTTGGCCAAGAGACCCAGTACTTC. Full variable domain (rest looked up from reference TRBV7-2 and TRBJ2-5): GAGVSQSPSNKVTEKGKDVELRCDPISGHTALYWYRQSLGQGLEFLIYFQGNSAPDKSGLPSDRFSAERTGGSVSTLTIQRTQQEDSAVYLCASSFGQETQYFGPGTRLLVL.

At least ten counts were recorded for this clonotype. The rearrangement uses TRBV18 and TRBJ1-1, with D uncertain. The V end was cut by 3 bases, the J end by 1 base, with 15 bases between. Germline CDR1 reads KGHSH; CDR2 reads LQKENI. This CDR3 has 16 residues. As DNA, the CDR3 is TGTGCCAGCTCACCTCCCGGGTCCTTACCGAACACTGAAGCTTTCTTT. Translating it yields CASSPPGSLPNTEAFF.

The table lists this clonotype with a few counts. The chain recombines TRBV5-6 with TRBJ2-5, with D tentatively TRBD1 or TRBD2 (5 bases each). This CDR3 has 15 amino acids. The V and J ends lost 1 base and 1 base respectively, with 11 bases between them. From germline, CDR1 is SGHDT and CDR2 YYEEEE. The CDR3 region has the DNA TGTGCCAGCAGCTTGATACGGGGCCTCCAAGAGACCCAGTACTTC. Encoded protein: CASSLIRGLQETQYF.

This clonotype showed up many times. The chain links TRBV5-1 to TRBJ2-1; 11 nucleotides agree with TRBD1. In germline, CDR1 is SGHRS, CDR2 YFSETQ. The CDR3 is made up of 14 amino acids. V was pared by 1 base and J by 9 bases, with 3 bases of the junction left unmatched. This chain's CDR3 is CASSLWDRGSEQFF. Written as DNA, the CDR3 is TGCGCCAGCAGCTTGTGGGACAGGGGGAGTGAGCAGTTCTTC.

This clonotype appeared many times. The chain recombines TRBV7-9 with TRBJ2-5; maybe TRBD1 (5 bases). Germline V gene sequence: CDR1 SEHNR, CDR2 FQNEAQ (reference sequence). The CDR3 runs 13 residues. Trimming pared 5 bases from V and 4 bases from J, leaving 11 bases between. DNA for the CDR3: TGTGCCAGCAGCCTAGACAGCTCAGAGACCCAGTACTTC. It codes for CASSLDSSETQYF. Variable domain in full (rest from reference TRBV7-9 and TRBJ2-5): DTGVSQNPRHKITKRGQNVTFRCDPISEHNRLYWYRQTLGQGPEFLTYFQNEAQLEKSRLLSDRFSAERPKGSFSTLEIQRTEQGDSAMYLCASSLDSSETQYFGPGTRLLVL.

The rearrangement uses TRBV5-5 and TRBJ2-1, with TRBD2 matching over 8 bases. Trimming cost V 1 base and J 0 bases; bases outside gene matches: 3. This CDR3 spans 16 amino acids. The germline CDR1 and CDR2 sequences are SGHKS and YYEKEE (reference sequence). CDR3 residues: CASSLRRGVSYNEQFF. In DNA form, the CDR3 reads TGTGCCAGCAGCTTGCGGCGGGGGGTCTCCTACAATGAGCAGTTCTTC.

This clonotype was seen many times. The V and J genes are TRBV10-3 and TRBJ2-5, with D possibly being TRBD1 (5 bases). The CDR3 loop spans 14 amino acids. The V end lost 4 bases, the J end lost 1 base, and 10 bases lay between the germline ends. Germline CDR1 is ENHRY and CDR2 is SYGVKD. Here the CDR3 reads CAISGDRGQETQYF. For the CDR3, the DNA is TGTGCCATCAGTGGAGATAGGGGCCAAGAGACCCAGTACTTC.

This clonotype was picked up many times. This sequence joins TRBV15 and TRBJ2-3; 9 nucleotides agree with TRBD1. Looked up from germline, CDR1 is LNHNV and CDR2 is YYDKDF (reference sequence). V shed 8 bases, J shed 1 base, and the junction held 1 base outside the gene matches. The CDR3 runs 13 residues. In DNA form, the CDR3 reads TGTGCCACCGGGGACAGGGGCACAGATACGCAGTATTTT. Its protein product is CATGDRGTDTQYF.

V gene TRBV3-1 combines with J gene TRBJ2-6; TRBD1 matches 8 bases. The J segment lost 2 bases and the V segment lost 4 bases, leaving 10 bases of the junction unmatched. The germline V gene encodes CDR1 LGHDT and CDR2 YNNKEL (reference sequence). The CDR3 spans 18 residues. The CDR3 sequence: CASSPGQGKEPGANVLTF. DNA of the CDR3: TGTGCCAGCAGCCCTGGACAGGGTAAGGAACCTGGGGCCAACGTCCTGACTTTC.

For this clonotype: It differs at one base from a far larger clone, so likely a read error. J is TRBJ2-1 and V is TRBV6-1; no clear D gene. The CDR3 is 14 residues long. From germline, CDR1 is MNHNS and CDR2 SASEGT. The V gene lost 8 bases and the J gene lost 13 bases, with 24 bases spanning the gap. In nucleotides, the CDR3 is TGTGCCAGCTCCCCGGTCCGTTCTCGAGAGACCCAGTTCTTC. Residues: CASSPVRSRETQFF.

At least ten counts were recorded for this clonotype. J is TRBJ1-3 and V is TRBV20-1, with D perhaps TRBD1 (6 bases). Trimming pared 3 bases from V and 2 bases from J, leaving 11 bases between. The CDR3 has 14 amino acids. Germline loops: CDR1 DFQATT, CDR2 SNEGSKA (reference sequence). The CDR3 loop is CSASTGFAGNTIYF. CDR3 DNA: TGCAGTGCTAGCACAGGGTTCGCTGGAAACACCATATATTTT.

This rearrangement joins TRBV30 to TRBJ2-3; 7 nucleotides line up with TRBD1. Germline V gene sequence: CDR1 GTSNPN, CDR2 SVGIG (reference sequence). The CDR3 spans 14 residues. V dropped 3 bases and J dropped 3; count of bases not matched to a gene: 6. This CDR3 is CAWRLRGRTDTQYF. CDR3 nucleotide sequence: TGTGCCTGGAGATTGAGGGGGCGAACAGATACGCAGTATTTT.

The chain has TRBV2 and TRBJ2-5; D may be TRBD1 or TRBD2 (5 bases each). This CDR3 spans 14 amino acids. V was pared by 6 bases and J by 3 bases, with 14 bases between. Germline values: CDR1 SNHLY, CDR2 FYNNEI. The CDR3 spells CASRGMGREETQYF. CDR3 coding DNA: TGTGCCAGCAGAGGTATGGGACGGGAAGAGACCCAGTACTTC.

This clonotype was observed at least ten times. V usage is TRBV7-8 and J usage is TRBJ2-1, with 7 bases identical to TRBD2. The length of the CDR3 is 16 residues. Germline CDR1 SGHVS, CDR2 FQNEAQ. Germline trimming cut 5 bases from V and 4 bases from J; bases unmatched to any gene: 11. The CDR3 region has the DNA TGTGCCAGCAGCCAGATAGCGGGCAACCTTTACAATGAGCAGTTCTTC. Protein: CASSQIAGNLYNEQFF.

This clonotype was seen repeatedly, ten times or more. This CDR3 reads CASGLEVNTEAFF. The CDR3 nucleotides read TGTGCTAGTGGTTTGGAGGTGAACACTGAAGCTTTCTTT. The V gene is TRBV12-5, the J gene TRBJ1-1; the D is unclear. Between the trimmed V and J ends, which lost 1 base and 0 bases, there was a span of 3 bases. CDR3 length equals 13 residues. The germline V gene encodes CDR1 LGHNT and CDR2 FRNRAP. The variable domain in full, with the rest retrieved from reference TRBV12-5 and TRBJ1-1, is DARVTQTPRHKVTEMGQEVTMRCQPILGHNTVFWYRQTMMQGLELLAYFRNRAPLDDSGMPKDRFSAEMPDATLATLKIQPSEPRDSAVYFCASGLEVNTEAFFGQGTRLTVV.

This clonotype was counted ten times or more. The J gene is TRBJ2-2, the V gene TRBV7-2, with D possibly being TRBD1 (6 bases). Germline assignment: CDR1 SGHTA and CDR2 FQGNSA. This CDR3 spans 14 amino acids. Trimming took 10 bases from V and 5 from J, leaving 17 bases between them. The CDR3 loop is CATSAARGTGELFF. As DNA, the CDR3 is TGTGCCACCTCCGCTGCTAGGGGGACCGGGGAGCTGTTTTTT.

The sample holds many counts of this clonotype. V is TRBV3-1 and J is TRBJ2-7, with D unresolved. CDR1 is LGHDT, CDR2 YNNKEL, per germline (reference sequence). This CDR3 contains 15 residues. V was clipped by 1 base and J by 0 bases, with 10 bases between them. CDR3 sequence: CASSQGAQSSYEQYF. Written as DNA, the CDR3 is TGTGCCAGCAGCCAAGGGGCACAGAGCTCCTACGAGCAGTACTTC.

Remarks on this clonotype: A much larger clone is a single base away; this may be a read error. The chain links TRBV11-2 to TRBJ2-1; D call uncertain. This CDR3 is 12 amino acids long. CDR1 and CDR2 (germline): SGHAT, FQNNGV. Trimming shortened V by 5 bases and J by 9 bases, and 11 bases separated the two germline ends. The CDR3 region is CASSPMGGEQFF. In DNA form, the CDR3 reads TGTGCCAGCAGCCCCATGGGCGGTGAGCAGTTCTTC.

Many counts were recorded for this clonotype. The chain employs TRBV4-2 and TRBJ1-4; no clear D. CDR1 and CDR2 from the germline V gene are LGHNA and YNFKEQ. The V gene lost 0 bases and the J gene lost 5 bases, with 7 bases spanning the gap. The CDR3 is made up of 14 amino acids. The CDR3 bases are TGTGCCAGCAGCCAAGATCGTAGCAATGAAAAACTGTTTTTT. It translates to CASSQDRSNEKLFF.